This TCR beta chain was sequenced for a study of cytomegalovirus exposure and HLA in healthy donors. V lost 4 bases and J lost 5; bases outside the gene matches: 11. Germline V lookup: CDR1 SGHDT, CDR2 YYEEEE. CDR3 length: 15 amino acids. Primers included in the PCR were 60 Vbeta and 13 Jbeta primers. The table came from immunoSEQ multiplex PCR; TCRdb's copy has only in-frame clones and leaves some out. The sample records under 70,000 clones, less than 85% being singletons. Points on this clone: The antigen remains unidentified.

The study's findings and limits: Presence/absence analyses treated sequencing depth as roughly uniform across donors. More than 15,000 TCR beta sequences were associated with HLA alleles at 0.05 false discovery rate in a later analysis. With high specificity and sensitivity, the classifier reportedly diagnosed cytomegalovirus status.

The gene calls are TRBV5-6 and TRBJ2-7, with 8 bases fitting TRBD1. The origin of this receptor is a woman aged 55-69 years in good health and CMV-seropositive. Sequencing used PBMCs. Here the CDR3 DNA reads TGTGCCAGCAGCGATCCAGGGGGCGTTGGAAACGAGCAGTACTTC. Translating gives CASSDPGGVGNEQYF.